The source of this T cell receptor beta chain is a study of siplizumab effects on memory and regulatory T cells (dated by TCRdb to about 2019). General notes on the study: The study examined how the anti-CD2 antibody siplizumab affects alloreactive T-cell subsets in allogeneic mixed lymphocyte reactions built from human PBMCs. General study outcomes and caveats: Whether proliferating Tregs from siplizumab cultures were suppressive was not functionally confirmed. Compared with memory T cells, unstimulated naive T cells appeared more diverse, and naive cells seemed to make a substantial contribution to the alloresponse. Because sequences at frequencies below about 10^-5 were poorly captured, only a minor fraction of alloreactive clones could be mapped back to unstimulated subsets. Of the alloreactive CD4+ clones that could be mapped, the Treg-derived share averaged approximately 69% with siplizumab compared with about 25% in control reactions. The cumulative frequency of alloreactive sequences traceable to unstimulated CD4+ memory T cells was significantly reduced by siplizumab. About 75-97% of proliferating CD4+ or CD8+ clones could not be given a naive or memory phenotype.

In a few donor pairs, further sequencing was done on unstimulated CD8+ naive, CD4+ memory, CD8+ TEMRA, CD4+ naive and CD8+ effector memory subsets. Sorted unstimulated T cells and proliferating T cells recovered from mixed lymphocyte reactions underwent TCRbeta CDR3 sequencing. Fresh whole blood from over 8 HLA-typed healthy donors was used to isolate PBMCs. Library construction relied on the immunoSEQ multiplex PCR assay. The deep sequencing platform assayed some 98,000 TCR templates per sample. Genomic DNA extracted from sorted T cells was used for TCRbeta CDR3 sequencing. Per the authors' processing: The R programming language was used for clonal analysis of TCRbeta CDR3 data. Unstimulated samples were compared with post-reaction CFSE-low samples to define alloreactive CD4+ and CD8+ clones. Alloreactive CD4+ clones were assigned to regulatory or non-regulatory origin by matching sequences to sorted unstimulated Treg and non-Treg repertoires. TCRdb limited this immuneACCESS table to in-frame rearrangements with V and J called. A share of clones is missing; checked studies link under half to unresolved V genes, and the rest is unexplained. The V and J calls and clone size are taken from that table; D and trimming were inferred from the DNA. The sample profile shows tens of thousands of clones; 90% to 97% of them were found once. The leading ten clones occupy roughly 0.1% of the sample.

With regard to this clone: Its antigen is still unknown. Qualities for individual bases were not recorded, and no much larger clone is one base off.

Spanning cysteine to phenylalanine, the CDR3 consists of 15 amino acids. CDR3 DNA only is kept here, 45 bases in frame from base 1. Trimming takes 4 bases from V and 6 bases from J, and the germline ends sit 18 bases apart. The CDR1 and CDR2 encoded by the germline V gene (reference sequence) are SGHNT and YYREEE. This chain is built from TRBV5-4 and TRBJ2-3; the D gene is possibly TRBD1 or TRBD2, with 7 bases matching each. Sequences were obtained from naive CD8+ T cells sorted from blood. In light of the paper, this sample's cell subset or site label describes: unstimulated naive T cells. The clonotype comes from a human donor in good health. The CDR3 protein is CASSPGGAPWDTQYF. The DNA is as follows: TGTGCCAGCAGCCCAGGGGGGGCACCTTGGGATACGCAGTATTTT.